The 5 T cell receptor beta chains presented below share a single source sample, sequenced in a study of blood T cell repertoires in COVID-19. Assay used: immunoSEQ multiplex PCR; TCRdb lists only in-frame clones, some missing. The sample lists 250,000 or so clones, approximately 86% occurring once. Sequenced input: peripheral blood. These receptors all come from a man in his forties with active or convalescent COVID-19.

V is TRBV19 and J is TRBJ1-3; TRBD1 aligns across 8 bases. With 8 bases clipped from V and 2 bases from J, the junction kept 2 bases outside the gene matches. Germline assignment: CDR1 LNHDA and CDR2 SQIVND (reference sequence). The CDR3 runs 13 residues. The CDR3 nucleotides are TGTGCCAGTCAGACAGGGGCTGGAAACACCATATATTTT. Translated, it gives CASQTGAGNTIYF.

This sequence joins TRBV15 and TRBJ1-3; D unresolved. Germline values: CDR1 LNHNV, CDR2 YYDKDF (reference sequence). CDR3 length: 15 residues. Trimming took 0 bases from V and 3 from J, leaving 9 bases between them. Here the CDR3 reads CATSRDRGFGNTIYF. The CDR3 DNA is TGTGCCACCAGCAGAGATCGGGGATTTGGAAACACCATATATTTT.

The rearrangement uses TRBV3-1 (or the pseudogene TRBV3-2) and TRBJ1-2; 7 bases are a match to TRBD1. Germline CDR1 reads LGHDT; CDR2 reads YNNKEL (reference sequence). The CDR3 length is 14 residues. The trim removed 8 bases at V and 3 bases at J, leaving 9 bases unmatched. For the CDR3, the DNA is TGTGCCAGCTCCGGGGACAGTAGTGACTATGGCTACACCTTC. Protein sequence: CASSGDSSDYGYTF.

This chain uses TRBV10-3 with TRBJ2-2; TRBD2 aligns across 9 bases. V shed 6 bases and J 4 bases; nucleotides not matched to a gene: 15. This CDR3 comprises 18 residues. Germline values: CDR1 ENHRY, CDR2 SYGVKD. In nucleotides, the CDR3 is TGTGCCATCAGAGGGACTAGCAACGGGGGGCCGAGCACCGGGGAGCTGTTTTTT. Residues: CAIRGTSNGGPSTGELFF.

This chain uses TRBV24-1 with TRBJ2-1; TRBD2 matches 7 bases. This CDR3 contains 16 residues. The V and J ends lost 7 bases and 10 bases, in that order; junction bases with no gene match: 18. From germline, CDR1 is KGHDR and CDR2 SFDVKD. The CDR3 sequence: CATSFIAGAGLGEQFF. As DNA, the CDR3 is TGTGCCACCAGCTTCATCGCGGGAGCGGGGTTGGGCGAGCAGTTCTTC.